This is a list of T cell receptor beta chains from one sample in a study of cytomegalovirus exposure and HLA in healthy donors. Sequencing was performed with immunoSEQ multiplex PCR; in TCRdb, only in-frame clones are kept and a portion is missing. Among some 60,000 clones, more than 70% were seen once, and the ten largest hold 6%. Sequencing was done on a sample of PBMCs. These TCRs come from a male donor in good health and CMV-seronegative. Both conserved end residues are part of each CDR3. The D gene is left open where the match is weak. Only part of the rows carry a size: once, few, many, or a class if the clone is expanded.

TRBJ1-2 | 16 | . | TRBV7-2 | . | CASSPTGGTSNYGYTF | TGTGCCAGCAGCCCCACCGGAGGTACCTCTAACTATGGCTACACCTTC
TRBJ2-2 | 17 | . | TRBV13 | . | CASSLGPEAGNTGELFF | TGTGCCAGCAGCTTAGGCCCAGAAGCGGGGAACACCGGGGAGCTGTTTTTT
TRBJ1-2 | 14 | . | TRBV11-2 | . | CASSGTGGALGYTF | TGTGCCAGCAGCGGTACTGGGGGGGCGCTTGGCTACACCTTC
TRBJ1-6 | 12 | . | TRBV6-5 | . | CASGSLEGPLHF | TGTGCCAGCGGATCCCTCGAGGGACCCCTCCACTTT
TRBJ1-5 | 17 | . | TRBV15 | . | CATSRVPPDILYQPQHF | TGTGCCACCAGCAGAGTCCCCCCGGACATTCTCTATCAGCCCCAGCATTTT
TRBJ1-5 | 12 | TRBD1 | TRBV7-9 | . | CASRQGNQPQHF | TGTGCCAGCCGACAGGGAAATCAGCCCCAGCATTTT
TRBJ1-6 | 13 | . | TRBV11-2 | . | CASSFAGGSPLHF | TGTGCCAGCAGCTTCGCGGGGGGTTCACCCCTCCACTTT
TRBJ2-3 | 19 | TRBD2 | TRBV11-1 | . | CASSGGGLAGLPGTDTQYF | TGTGCCAGCAGCGGAGGGGGACTAGCAGGGCTCCCCGGCACAGATACGCAGTATTTT
TRBJ1-3 | 15 | TRBD1 | TRBV5-6 | . | CASSWDRGLRNTIYF | TGTGCCAGCAGCTGGGACAGGGGGCTGAGAAACACCATATATTTT
TRBJ2-5 | 14 | TRBD2 | TRBV5-1 | . | CASSLGLAKETQYF | TGCGCCAGCAGCCTGGGACTAGCTAAAGAGACCCAGTACTTC
TRBJ2-1 | 18 | . | TRBV4-1 | . | CASSRTSGRILPLGEQFF | TGCGCCAGCAGCCGAACTTCGGGGAGGATCCTTCCATTGGGTGAGCAGTTCTTC
TRBJ1-2 | 14 | TRBD1 | TRBV18 | . | CASSPPGQGDGYTF | TGTGCCAGCTCACCTCCGGGACAGGGAGATGGCTACACCTTC
TRBJ1-1 | 15 | . | TRBV5-4 | . | CASSLGTVSNTEAFF | TGTGCCAGCAGCTTGGGGACAGTTTCGAACACTGAAGCTTTCTTT
TRBJ1-2 | 14 | . | TRBV15 | . | CATSREEDFYGYTF | TGTGCCACCAGCAGAGAGGAGGATTTCTATGGCTACACCTTC
TRBJ1-2 | 12 | . | TRBV29-1 | . | CSVESPGDGYTF | TGCAGCGTTGAATCGCCAGGGGATGGCTACACCTTC
TRBJ2-7 | 13 | . | TRBV7-9 | . | CASSLTGPYEQYF | TGTGCCAGCAGCTTGACAGGCCCCTACGAGCAGTACTTC
TRBJ2-1 | 14 | TRBD2 | TRBV30 | . | CAWSVGTSGGEQFF | TGTGCCTGGAGTGTTGGGACTAGCGGCGGTGAGCAGTTCTTC
TRBJ2-3 | 17 | TRBD2 | TRBV4-1 | . | CASSQGLAGASTDTQYF | TGCGCCAGCAGCCAAGGACTAGCGGGAGCTAGCACAGATACGCAGTATTTT
TRBJ1-2 | 12 | . | TRBV30 | . | CGASTSNYGYTF | TGTGGGGCCTCGACCTCTAACTATGGCTACACCTTC
TRBJ2-5 | 13 | . | TRBV7-2 | . | CASSSTGMETQYF | TGTGCCAGCAGCTCCACAGGGATGGAGACCCAGTACTTC
TRBJ1-2 | 9 | . | TRBV21-1 | . | CVRGGGYTF | TGTGTACGAGGCGGGGGCTACACCTTC
TRBJ2-1 | 13 | . | TRBV12-5 | . | CASGEGLRREQFF | TGTGCTAGTGGTGAGGGACTGCGGCGGGAGCAGTTCTTC
TRBJ1-1 | 17 | TRBD1 | TRBV5-4 | . | CASSLGAGGNMNTEAFF | TGTGCCAGCAGCTTGGGGGCAGGGGGTAACATGAACACTGAAGCTTTCTTT
TRBJ1-4 | 17 | TRBD1 | TRBV27 | . | CASSPQGRDRGDEKLFF | TGTGCCAGCAGTCCTCAAGGCCGCGACAGGGGGGATGAAAAACTGTTTTTT
TRBJ2-7 | 15 | TRBD1 | TRBV6-5 | once | CASSPPGQETYEQYF | TGTGCCAGCAGTCCCCCGGGACAGGAAACCTACGAGCAGTACTTC
TRBJ2-7 | 12 | . | TRBV13 | . | CASSLSSGEQYF | TGTGCCAGCAGCTTATCTTCAGGCGAGCAGTACTTC
TRBJ1-1 | 16 | TRBD1 | TRBV9 | . | CASSYNSGGRNTEAFF | TGTGCCAGCAGCTATAATTCAGGGGGCAGGAACACTGAAGCTTTCTTT
TRBJ2-3 | 16 | TRBD2 | TRBV6-4 | few | CASSDGTSGGADTQYF | TGTGCCAGCAGTGACGGGACTAGCGGGGGGGCAGATACGCAGTATTTT
TRBJ1-3 | 15 | TRBD1 | TRBV7-2 | . | CASSSQGAGGNTIYF | TGTGCCAGCAGCTCTCAGGGGGCAGGGGGAAACACCATATATTTT
TRBJ2-3 | 16 | . | TRBV6-6 | few | CASSPGVAVLADTQYF | TGTGCCAGCAGTCCCGGGGTAGCGGTATTGGCGGATACGCAGTATTTT
TRBJ1-5 | 15 | . | TRBV2 | . | CASSEILAGDQPQHF | TGTGCCAGCAGTGAAATCTTGGCAGGGGATCAGCCCCAGCATTTT
TRBJ1-2 | 16 | TRBD1 | TRBV5-6 | few | CASSLYEGDRVLGYTF | TGTGCCAGCAGCCTATATGAGGGGGACAGGGTGTTGGGCTACACCTTC
TRBJ1-2 | 12 | . | TRBV19 | . | CASRETNYGYTF | TGTGCCAGTCGCGAAACTAACTATGGCTACACCTTC
TRBJ2-7 | 15 | . | TRBV5-5 | . | CASSSGAGQPYEQYF | TGTGCCAGCAGCTCAGGGGCCGGACAGCCCTACGAGCAGTACTTC
TRBJ2-5 | 14 | TRBD1 | TRBV18 | . | CASSRQGYQETQYF | TGTGCCAGCTCACGACAGGGCTACCAAGAGACCCAGTACTTC
TRBJ1-3 | 16 | TRBD1 | TRBV5-1 | . | CASSQTYRGAGNTIYF | TGCGCCAGCAGCCAAACCTACAGGGGGGCCGGAAACACCATATATTTT
TRBJ2-7 | 14 | TRBD1 | TRBV5-4 | few | CASTLIQGANEQYF | TGTGCCAGCACCTTAATCCAGGGGGCCAACGAGCAGTACTTC
TRBJ2-2 | 16 | . | TRBV5-1 | . | CASSLEETGNTGELFF | TGCGCCAGCAGCTTGGAGGAGACAGGGAACACCGGGGAGCTGTTTTTT
TRBJ2-7 | 14 | . | TRBV9 | few | CASSPPRAPYEQYF | TGTGCCAGCAGCCCGCCGAGGGCCCCCTACGAGCAGTACTTC
TRBJ2-1 | 13 | . | TRBV9 | . | CASSLGAFNEQFF | TGTGCCAGCAGCTTAGGCGCCTTCAATGAGCAGTTCTTC
TRBJ1-1 | 17 | . | TRBV19 | . | CASRIAFEGGGNTEAFF | TGTGCCAGTAGGATAGCTTTTGAAGGGGGGGGGAACACTGAAGCTTTCTTT